The clone carrying this T cell receptor (beta chain) was observed a handful of times. What it binds is unknown. The record originates from a study of Graves' ophthalmopathy and Graves' hyperthyroidism. Study-wide results and limits: A roughly 81% specificity and around 89% sensitivity were achieved by a 13-signature model that separated ophthalmopathy from stable hyperthyroidism. Appearing in blood as well were most expanded thyroid clonotypes above 0.001 frequency.

Amplifying from RNA transcripts, the study obtained TCR beta CDR3 regions. Second-round multiplex PCR came after a first-round RT-PCR that employed HTBI primers. TCRdb fed the multiplex PCR reads into MiXCR, producing one record per CDR3 protein. The repertoire consists of 500,000 to 700,000 distinct CDR3 sequences, with approximately 22% occurring once and the leading ten covering around 6.5%. Trimming took 4 bases from V and 9 from J, leaving 9 bases between them. The CDR3 sequence is 11 residues long. Germline-derived CDR1 and CDR2 are MNHEY and SVGEGT. The chain recombines TRBV6-2 or TRBV6-3 with TRBJ1-1, with D uncertain. The material sequenced was peripheral blood. This sequence was found in a woman under 30 with stable Graves' hyperthyroidism. Some clones in this sample may be carry-over from other donors' samples. The CDR3 spells CASSSASQAFF. The DNA for the CDR3 is TGTGCCAGCAGTTCAGCGAGCCAAGCTTTCTTT.